A selection of T cell receptor beta chains follows, all from one sample in a study of PD-1 blockade in mismatch repair-deficient tumors. The protocol was immunoSEQ multiplex PCR, while the TCRdb copy is restricted to in-frame clones and leaves out a portion. Of over 100,000 clones in the sample, about three quarters were seen once. Sample: peripheral blood, taken 60 weeks after starting pembrolizumab. These receptors were collected from an adult with mismatch repair-deficient cancer. CDR3s include the opening cysteine and the closing phenylalanine or tryptophan. D genes are given only for firm matches. Some rows have no size entry. The others give once, few or many, or a class for an expanded clone.

j_call v_call d_call clone_size cdr3_nt cdr3_aa
TRBJ2-5 TRBV4-3 . . TGCGCCAGCAGCCAAGATACGGGAAAAGAGACCCAGTACTTC CASSQDTGKETQYF
TRBJ2-3 TRBV6-4 . . TGTGCCAGCAGTGAATCACGCGTCCCAGATACGCAGTATTTT CASSESRVPDTQYF
TRBJ2-3 TRBV25-1 . . TGTGCCAGCAGTGGGAGACAGGATAGCACAGATACGCAGTATTTT CASSGRQDSTDTQYF
TRBJ1-1 TRBV27 . . TGTGCCAGCAGTACCCAGGACACTGAAGCTTTCTTT CASSTQDTEAFF
TRBJ1-1 TRBV6-6 . . TGTGCCAGCAGTCCACCGGGACTCCCGAACACTGAAGCTTTCTTT CASSPPGLPNTEAFF
TRBJ2-3 TRBV11-2 TRBD2 . TGTGCCAGCAGCCTTTCTAGCGGGGCTAGCACAGATACGCAGTATTTT CASSLSSGASTDTQYF
TRBJ2-7 TRBV4-1 TRBD2 few TGCGCCAGCAGCCAAGATCGCGGGAGCCTGCACGAGCAGTACTTC CASSQDRGSLHEQYF
TRBJ2-3 TRBV11-1 TRBD1 . TGTGCCAGCAGCCCCCCCGGACAGGGTTATGAGGATACGCAGTATTTT CASSPPGQGYEDTQYF
TRBJ2-2 TRBV5-6 . . TGTGCCAGCAGCAAAAGGGTCACCGGGGAGCTGTTTTTT CASSKRVTGELFF
TRBJ1-1 TRBV19 . . TGTGCCAGTAGGACCCGGGTCGCTAACACTGAAGCTTTCTTT CASRTRVANTEAFF
TRBJ1-4 TRBV25-1 . . TGTGCCAGCAGGGATGTAGGGGGTGGAAAACTGTTTTTT CASRDVGGGKLFF
TRBJ1-2 TRBV29-1 TRBD1 . TGCAGCGTTGGGACAGGGGCTGGCTACACCTTC CSVGTGAGYTF
TRBJ2-1 TRBV5-1 TRBD2 . TGCGCCAGCAGCTTGGCCGGGACTACCTCCTACAATGAGCAGTTCTTC CASSLAGTTSYNEQFF
TRBJ2-1 TRBV13 TRBD2 . TGTGCCAGCAGTTTGGGACTAGCGGGAACAAGAGAGCAGTTCTTC CASSLGLAGTREQFF
TRBJ2-5 TRBV10-1 TRBD2 . TGCGCCAGCAGTGAGTCAAGGCTAGCGGGAAAAGAGACCCAGTACTTC CASSESRLAGKETQYF
TRBJ2-7 TRBV9 TRBD2 . TGTGCCAGCAGCCCTAGACCGGGACTAGCGCCTTCCTACGAGCAGTACTTC CASSPRPGLAPSYEQYF
TRBJ2-4 TRBV5-4 TRBD2 . TGTGCCAGCAGCCCCGGTCGGGGGGGACTAGCCAAAAACATTCAGTACTTC CASSPGRGGLAKNIQYF
TRBJ2-7 TRBV19 TRBD2 . TGTGCCAGTAGTATCACGACTAGCCCAACCTACGAGCAGTACTTC CASSITTSPTYEQYF
TRBJ2-4 TRBV27 . few TGTGCCAGCAGGCCAGGGGTGGCCAAAAACATTCAGTACTTC CASRPGVAKNIQYF
TRBJ2-7 TRBV10-3 . . TGTGCCATCAGTGGAGGTGGGCACGAGCAGTACTTC CAISGGGHEQYF
TRBJ2-3 TRBV9 . . TGTGCCAGCAATGAAGGGATTAGCACAGATACGCAGTATTTT CASNEGISTDTQYF
TRBJ1-1 TRBV2 . . TGTGCCAGCAGTACGCCGGCTTTGAACACTGAAGCTTTCTTT CASSTPALNTEAFF
TRBJ1-5 TRBV10-3 . . TGTGCCATCAGTGAGTCCGGAGGTAGCAATCAGCCCCAGCATTTT CAISESGGSNQPQHF
TRBJ2-4 TRBV5-4 TRBD2 . TGTGCCAGCAGCTTGAGCGGGGTTACGTACTTC CASSLSGVTYF
TRBJ2-3 TRBV19 . . TGTGCCACCCAGGGAGGAGGCACAGATACGCAGTATTTT CATQGGGTDTQYF
TRBJ1-1 TRBV7-8 . . TGTGCCAGCAGCTTAGAGGAGGAGATGAACACTGAAGCTTTCTTT CASSLEEEMNTEAFF
TRBJ2-7 TRBV14 TRBD2 few TGTGCCAGCAGCCAAGGACTAGCGGGACCCTACGAGCAGTACTTC CASSQGLAGPYEQYF
TRBJ2-7 TRBV5-1 TRBD1 . TGCGCCAGCAGCGGGGGACAGGGACTCTACGAGCAGTACTTC CASSGGQGLYEQYF
TRBJ1-2 TRBV4-1 . few TGCGCCAGCAGCCAAGGGGTTTACTATGGCTACACCTTC CASSQGVYYGYTF
TRBJ2-2 TRBV7-7 . many TGTGCTAGCAGCATGGACTCCGGGGAGCTGTTTTTT CASSMDSGELFF
TRBJ1-1 TRBV10-2 TRBD1 . TGCGCCAGCAGTGAGTTATCACCGGGACAGGTAAACACTGAAGCTTTCTTT CASSELSPGQVNTEAFF
TRBJ1-1 TRBV10-3 . . TGTGCCATCAGTGCCGGGGACGTCCGAATTGAAGCTTTCTTT CAISAGDVRIEAFF
TRBJ2-5 TRBV5-4 TRBD2 . TGTGCCAGCAGCTACGGACTAGCGGGAGTGGGAGAGACCCAGTACTTC CASSYGLAGVGETQYF
TRBJ2-7 TRBV6-1 . few TGTGCCAGCAGTGAATCCGGGACCAAGAGCTCCTACGAGCAGTACTTC CASSESGTKSSYEQYF
TRBJ1-5 TRBV5-6 . . TGTGCCAGCAGCTTGGGAAGAAGCCAGCCCCAGCATTTT CASSLGRSQPQHF
TRBJ1-4 TRBV25-1 TRBD1 . TGTGCCAGCAGTTGGGGACAGGGAGACGAAAAACTGTTTTTT CASSWGQGDEKLFF
TRBJ1-4 TRBV5-8 TRBD1 once TGTGCCAGCAGCACGGGACAGGGGAATGAAAAACTGTTTTTT CASSTGQGNEKLFF
TRBJ2-7 TRBV10-3 TRBD2 few TGTGCCATCAGTGGAGCGGGACCGACTTACGAGCAGTACTTC CAISGAGPTYEQYF
TRBJ1-2 TRBV2 . few TGTGCCAGCAGTGAATATGGTGGCTACACCTTC CASSEYGGYTF
TRBJ1-1 TRBV12-5 . . TGTGCTAGTGGTCCGGATGTTGGGACTGAAGCTTTCTTT CASGPDVGTEAFF
TRBJ1-1 TRBV18 . . TGTGCCAGCTCCCTTGGGCCTGAAGCTTTCTTT CASSLGPEAFF
TRBJ1-1 TRBV6-6 . . TGTGCCAGCAGTTACACTGGAGCAGATGAAGCTTTCTTT CASSYTGADEAFF
TRBJ1-1 TRBV5-1 . . TGCGCCAGCAGCTTGTTGGGTGGGGACACTGAAGCTTTCTTT CASSLLGGDTEAFF
TRBJ1-1 TRBV7-9 . . TGTGCCAGCAGCTTCGACCCAGGAGCCGGAGCTTTCTTT CASSFDPGAGAFF
TRBJ2-3 TRBV29-1 . . TGCAGCGTTGAGAGGCCCCCCCGGGATACGCAGTATTTT CSVERPPRDTQYF
TRBJ2-1 TRBV7-9 TRBD2 few TGTGCCAGCAGCCGGGGGCGGGAGGCGAAGTTCTTC CASSRGREAKFF
TRBJ2-5 TRBV5-6 TRBD2 . TGTGCCAGCAGCTTGGGAACGGGAGGACCCAATTGGGAGACCCAGTACTTC CASSLGTGGPNWETQYF
TRBJ1-4 TRBV18 TRBD1 . TGTGCCAGCTCACCGACGGGACAGTTTGGGACTAATGAAAAACTGTTTTTT CASSPTGQFGTNEKLFF
TRBJ2-3 TRBV7-9 TRBD2 once TGTGCCAGCAGCTCGGGAGGCGCAGATACGCAGTATTTT CASSSGGADTQYF
TRBJ1-1 TRBV5-1 TRBD1 . TGCGCCAGCAGCTCCCGGACAGGGCCGAACACTGAAGCTTTCTTT CASSSRTGPNTEAFF
TRBJ1-5 TRBV19 . . TGTGCCAGTAGTCTGAGCAATCAGCCCCAGCATTTT CASSLSNQPQHF
TRBJ2-2 TRBV6-4 . . TGTGCCAGCAGTCTCCCTAGTTGGACCGGGGAGCTGTTTTTT CASSLPSWTGELFF
TRBJ2-3 TRBV5-1 . . TGCGCCAGCAGCTTGGAGCTCGCAGATACGCAGTATTTT CASSLELADTQYF
TRBJ2-3 TRBV6-6 . . TGTGCCAGCACCATGGGGGATACGCAGTATTTT CASTMGDTQYF
TRBJ1-1 TRBV6-5 . . TGTGCCAGCACTAACGGCCTGAACACTGAAGCTTTCTTT CASTNGLNTEAFF